Each of the 3 T cell receptor beta chains below was sequenced from the same sample in a study of human CD8 memory T cell subsets. By UMI-labeled 5' RACE, the TCR beta libraries were made. TCRdb reprocessed the 5' RACE reads, with one entry per CDR3 protein and no DNA. This repertoire includes about 5,000 distinct CDR3 sequences. The sequencing input was CD8+ T cells from PBMCs. These TCRs come from a human donor in good health.

Its frequency marks this clonotype as large (0.1 to 1%). The rearrangement links TRBV7-8 to TRBJ2-1. The CDR3 consists of 16 residues. Germline assignment: CDR1 SGHVS and CDR2 FQNEAQ. CDR3 amino acids: CASSFSIQGAPNEQFF.

In terms of frequency, this clonotype is medium-sized. This sequence joins TRBV15 and TRBJ2-5. This CDR3 has 14 residues. Germline V CDR1 and CDR2: LNHNV, YYDKDF (reference sequence). CDR3 loop: CATSRARNQETQYF.

By frequency, this clonotype registers medium-sized. The chain couples TRBV21-1 to TRBJ1-4; TCRdb's D call of TRBD1 is untestable without DNA. TRBV21-1 is labeled a pseudogene. The CDR3 has 14 amino acids. This CDR3 is CASSRDRGHEKLFF.